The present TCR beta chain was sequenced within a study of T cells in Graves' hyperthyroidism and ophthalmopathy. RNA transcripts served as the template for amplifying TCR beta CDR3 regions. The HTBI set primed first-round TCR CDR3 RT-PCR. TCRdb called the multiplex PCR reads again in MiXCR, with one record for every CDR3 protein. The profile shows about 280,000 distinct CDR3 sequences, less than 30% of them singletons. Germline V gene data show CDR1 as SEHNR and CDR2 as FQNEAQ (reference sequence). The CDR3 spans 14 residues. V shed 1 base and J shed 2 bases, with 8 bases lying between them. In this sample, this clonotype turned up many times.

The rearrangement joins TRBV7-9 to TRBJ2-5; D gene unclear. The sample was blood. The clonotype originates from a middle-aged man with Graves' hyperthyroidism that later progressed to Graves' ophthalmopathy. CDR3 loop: CASSLDRTQETQYF. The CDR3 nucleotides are TGTGCCAGCAGCTTAGATCGGACGCAAGAGACCCAGTACTTC.